The clone carrying this T cell receptor beta chain appeared once. Antigen unknown. This CDR3 contains 17 residues. CDR1 and CDR2 (germline): LNHNV, YYDKDF (reference sequence). Between the trimmed V and J ends, which lost 0 bases and 0 bases, there was a span of 15 bases. The record originates from a study of post-analysis software for immune sequencing data. Study-wide points: Controls' normalized Chao1 diversity significantly exceeded that of multiple sclerosis patients. Included in a set of five TRBV segments more frequent in patients than controls were TRBV5-6, TRBV5-1 and TRBV20-1.

Unique molecular identifiers had been added to the TCR beta cDNA libraries. One entry per CDR3 protein, called by TCRdb with MiXCR from the PCR reads. Altogether hundreds of thousands of distinct CDR3 sequences are present, approximately 46% being singletons, with the ten largest covering 9% to 14%. V gene TRBV15 combines with J gene TRBJ2-7; D is perhaps TRBD1 (5 bases). The origin of this receptor is a girl under 18 with multiple sclerosis. Sequenced input: blood. For the CDR3, the DNA is TGTGCCACCAGCAGAGATCTGGTAAGGGGCCTCTCCTACGAGCAGTACTTC. Its translation is CATSRDLVRGLSYEQYF.